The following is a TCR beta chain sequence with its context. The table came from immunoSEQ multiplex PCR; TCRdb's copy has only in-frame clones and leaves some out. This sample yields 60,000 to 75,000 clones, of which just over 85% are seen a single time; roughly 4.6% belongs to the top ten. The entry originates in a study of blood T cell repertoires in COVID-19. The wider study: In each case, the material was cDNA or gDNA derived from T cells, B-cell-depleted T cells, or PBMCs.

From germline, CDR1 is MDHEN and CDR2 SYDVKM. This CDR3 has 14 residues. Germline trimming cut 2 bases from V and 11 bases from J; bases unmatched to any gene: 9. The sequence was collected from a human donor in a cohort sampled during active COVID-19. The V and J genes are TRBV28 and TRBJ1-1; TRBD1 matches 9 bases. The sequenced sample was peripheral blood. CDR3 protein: CASSLPGQGLRAFF. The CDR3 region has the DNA TGTGCCAGCAGTTTACCGGGACAGGGCCTTAGGGCTTTCTTT. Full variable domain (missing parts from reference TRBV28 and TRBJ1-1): DVKVTQSSRYLVKRTGEKVFLECVQDMDHENMFWYRQDPGLGLRLIYFSYDVKMKEKGDIPEGYSVSREKKERFSLILESASTNQTSMYLCASSLPGQGLRAFFGQGTRLTVV.